These T cell receptor beta chains were read from a single sample in a study of blood T cell repertoires in COVID-19. Clones were sequenced by immunoSEQ multiplex PCR, and TCRdb holds only the in-frame ones, with some missing. Of 250,000 or so clones listed, roughly 84% were seen once; the top ten hold around 3.7%. The sample consisted of PBMCs or T cells enriched from blood (not recorded which). The receptors were sampled from a man aged 50-59 years who had recovered from COVID-19. Each CDR3 is given with its conserved first and last residue. Each record gives: V gene, D gene, clone size, J gene, CDR3 DNA, CDR3 protein. The D gene is left open where the match is weak. Only part of the rows carry a size: once, few, many, or a class if the clone is expanded.

TRBV2	-	-	TRBJ1-5	TGTGCCAGCAGTGAAGGCCCGGGGGGTGGTGGCAATCAGCCCCAGCATTTT	CASSEGPGGGGNQPQHF
TRBV12-5	-	-	TRBJ2-3	TGTGCTAGTGGCCACACAGATACGCAGTATTTT	CASGHTDTQYF
TRBV11-2	TRBD2	-	TRBJ2-3	TGTGCCAGCAGCTTTCCTCAAGCGGGAGGGCAGACAGATGCGCAGTATTTT	CASSFPQAGGQTDAQYF
TRBV11-3	-	-	TRBJ2-1	TGTGCCAGCAGCTCCGGGAGTAATGAGCAGTTCTTC	CASSSGSNEQFF
TRBV6-5	-	-	TRBJ1-6	TGTGCCAGCAGTTACTCTGCCCAGGGAGGGCGATCACCCCTCCACTTT	CASSYSAQGGRSPLHF
TRBV6-5	TRBD1	-	TRBJ1-1	TGTGCCAGCAGTCGAGGACAGGGAGGGTACACTGAAGCTTTCTTT	CASSRGQGGYTEAFF
TRBV9	-	-	TRBJ2-3	TGTGCCAGCAGCCCTACGAGGGGCACAGATACGCAGTATTTT	CASSPTRGTDTQYF
TRBV2	TRBD2	-	TRBJ2-3	TGTGCCAGCAGCTCACACCCAGGGAGAGGGACTAGCGACACAGATACGCAGTATTTT	CASSSHPGRGTSDTDTQYF
TRBV5-6	-	-	TRBJ2-2	TGTGCCAGCAGCCCCAGGGAAAAGAAGGACACCGGGGAGCTGTTTTTT	CASSPREKKDTGELFF
TRBV3-1/TRBV3-2	-	-	TRBJ1-5	TGTGCCAGCAGCCAAGATTCGCAGGCTCTTCAGCCCCAGCATTTT	CASSQDSQALQPQHF
TRBV18	TRBD1	-	TRBJ1-2	TGTGCCAGCTCACCACTGGACAGGGACTATGGCTACACCTTC	CASSPLDRDYGYTF
TRBV24-1	-	once	TRBJ2-7	TGTGCCACTAGCCCGGCAGCTAGACCCTACGAGCAGTACTTC	CATSPAARPYEQYF
TRBV7-6	TRBD2	-	TRBJ2-5	TGTGCCAGCAGCTTAGCTGTGTTGGGTAGCGGGGGGCCGCAAGAGACCCAGTACTTC	CASSLAVLGSGGPQETQYF
TRBV7-2	TRBD2	-	TRBJ2-3	TGTGCCAGCAGCCCGAGCGGGGGACTAAGCACAGATACGCAGTATTTT	CASSPSGGLSTDTQYF
TRBV27	TRBD1	-	TRBJ1-2	TGTGCCAGCAAGACAGGGGGGATAAACTATGGCTACACCTTC	CASKTGGINYGYTF
TRBV9	-	once	TRBJ1-2	TGTGCCAGCAGCGTAGGGGTGGGGCAGGACTATGGCTACACCTTC	CASSVGVGQDYGYTF
TRBV19	TRBD1	-	TRBJ1-6	TGTGCCAGTACGGCAGGGGGCGCCGATTTGACACCCCTCCACTTT	CASTAGGADLTPLHF
TRBV7-8	TRBD1	-	TRBJ1-5	TGTGCCAGCAGCTCCAGAATGACAGGGTCTCAGCCCCAGCATTTT	CASSSRMTGSQPQHF
TRBV21-1	-	once	TRBJ1-6	TGTGCCAGCAGCAGACCGACAGGGATCCCCTATAATTCACCCCTCCACTTT	CASSRPTGIPYNSPLHF
TRBV10-2	-	-	TRBJ2-1	TGCGCCAGCGGAGAACAATACAATGAGCAGTTCTTC	CASGEQYNEQFF
TRBV5-5	TRBD1	-	TRBJ1-6	TGTGCCAGCAGCCGAATTACAGGGGATTCACCCCTCCACTTT	CASSRITGDSPLHF
TRBV4-2	TRBD1	-	TRBJ1-2	TGTGCCAGCAGCCGGCCCGGGACAGGGTGGGTCTATGGCTACACCTTC	CASSRPGTGWVYGYTF
TRBV7-2	TRBD2	few	TRBJ2-5	TGTGCCAGCAGCTGGACGAGCGGGGTAAAAGAGACCCAGTACTTC	CASSWTSGVKETQYF
TRBV2	TRBD2	-	TRBJ2-3	TGTGCCAGCACCTCTCTTGCGGGGGGGCGTGATACGCAGTATTTT	CASTSLAGGRDTQYF
TRBV5-4	-	-	TRBJ1-1	TGTGCCAGCAGCTTGGGGCAAGGGGTCACTGAAGCTTTCTTT	CASSLGQGVTEAFF
TRBV11-2	TRBD1	once	TRBJ1-6	TGTGCCACCAAGACAGGGTTGACCTATAATTCACCCCTCCACTTT	CATKTGLTYNSPLHF
TRBV4-2	-	-	TRBJ2-2	TGTGCCAGCAGCCAGCCCCCGGGACTCAACACCGGGGAGCTGTTTTTT	CASSQPPGLNTGELFF
TRBV7-9	-	few	TRBJ2-1	TGTGCCAGCAGCTTAGACCTTGGGACACGGAACAATGAGCAGTTCTTC	CASSLDLGTRNNEQFF
TRBV25-1	-	-	TRBJ2-7	TGTGCCAGCCGTCCCGGGGGGCTAGCGGCGGGGGAGCAGTACTTC	CASRPGGLAAGEQYF
TRBV30	-	few	TRBJ1-6	TGTGCCTGGAGTGGGCGGGATAATTCACCCCTCCACTTT	CAWSGRDNSPLHF
TRBV27	TRBD1	-	TRBJ1-6	TGTGCCAGCAGGGATCGACAGGGACCCAGCTCCTATAATTCACCCCTCCACTTT	CASRDRQGPSSYNSPLHF
TRBV27	-	-	TRBJ1-5	TGTGCCAGCAGTTTGGGCCGGGGGGTGGGTGGCAATCAGCCCCAGCATTTT	CASSLGRGVGGNQPQHF
TRBV2	TRBD1	few	TRBJ2-2	TGTGCCAGCAGTGAAGACTTTTACAGGGGAAACACCGGGGAGCTGTTTTTT	CASSEDFYRGNTGELFF
TRBV9	TRBD2	-	TRBJ2-3	TGTGCCAGCAGCGTATCTAGCGGGGGGTTTGTCGCAGATACGCAGTATTTT	CASSVSSGGFVADTQYF
TRBV12-3/TRBV12-4	TRBD1	-	TRBJ1-1	TGTGCCAGCAGTTTTGACAGGGGAGGTGCAGCTTTCTTT	CASSFDRGGAAFF
TRBV5-1	-	-	TRBJ2-7	TGCGCCAGCAGCCCTCTCAACGCAGCCTACGAGCAGTACTTC	CASSPLNAAYEQYF
TRBV2	-	-	TRBJ2-6	TGTGCCGGCCAAGGGGGTCCCTCTGGGGCCAACGTCCTGACTTTC	CAGQGGPSGANVLTF
TRBV6-2/TRBV6-3	TRBD2	-	TRBJ2-1	TGTGCCAGCAGTTCAAGTACAGGACTAGCGGGGGCTAAGCAGTTCTTC	CASSSSTGLAGAKQFF
TRBV14	-	few	TRBJ1-6	TGTGCCAGCAGCCAGACTTCCGGGGGGCTTTGGGTACCCCTCCACTTT	CASSQTSGGLWVPLHF
TRBV29-1	-	-	TRBJ2-1	TGCAGCGTTGAGGTAGTCAACCACAATGAGCAGTTCTTC	CSVEVVNHNEQFF
TRBV28	-	-	TRBJ2-7	TGTGCCAGCAGTTCGGGCGGGATTAGCTACGAGCAGTACTTC	CASSSGGISYEQYF
TRBV24-1	TRBD1	-	TRBJ2-1	TGTGCCACCAGTGACCGGGGACAGAACCACAATGAGCAGTTCTTC	CATSDRGQNHNEQFF
TRBV7-6	-	-	TRBJ2-2	TGTGCCAGCAGCTTAGCGGGAGGTTCTACCAGGGAGCTGTTTTTT	CASSLAGGSTRELFF
TRBV5-1	-	-	TRBJ1-5	TGCGCCAGCAGCCCGGCCCCAGGGTCCGTGAATCAGCCCCAGCATTTT	CASSPAPGSVNQPQHF
TRBV7-9	-	-	TRBJ2-7	TGTGCCAGCAGCTTGGGGGGAAGCGGTTCACCTTACGAGCAGTACTTC	CASSLGGSGSPYEQYF
TRBV20-1	TRBD1	few	TRBJ1-6	TGCAGTGCTAGTGGGACAGGGGGTTCTAATTCACCCCTCCACTTT	CSASGTGGSNSPLHF
TRBV9	-	-	TRBJ1-4	TGTGCCAGCAGTGGGGGGAGGATAGGTGAAAAACTGTTTTTT	CASSGGRIGEKLFF
TRBV7-2	TRBD2	-	TRBJ2-5	TGTGCCAGCAGCGTCCTAGCGGGGGGGCCGGAGACCCAGTACTTC	CASSVLAGGPETQYF
TRBV28	-	-	TRBJ2-4	TGTGCCAGCAGTTTCGGGGTTAAAAACATTCAGTACTTC	CASSFGVKNIQYF
TRBV5-1	TRBD1	-	TRBJ1-1	TGCGCCAGCAGCCCAAGGACAGGAGTGAACACTGAAGCTTTCTTT	CASSPRTGVNTEAFF
TRBV28	TRBD1	once	TRBJ1-4	TGTGCCAGCAGTTTATCCCCAGGGGGCTTTAATGAAAAACTGTTTTTT	CASSLSPGGFNEKLFF
TRBV5-1	TRBD2	few	TRBJ2-1	TGCGCCAGCAGCCGGGGGGAGCGGGGCTACAATGAGCAGTTCTTC	CASSRGERGYNEQFF
TRBV18	TRBD1	-	TRBJ1-6	TGTGCCAGCTCGGTCTACAGGGGGAATTCACCCCTCCACTTT	CASSVYRGNSPLHF